This T cell receptor beta chain was sequenced during a study of shared clonotypes between healthy human individuals. The table lists this clone with a count of one. The CDR3 is 14 residues long. Trimming took 3 bases from V and 3 from J, leaving 11 bases between them. Germline CDR1 is MNHNY and CDR2 is SVGAGI (reference sequence). Clones were read by immunoSEQ multiplex PCR, and TCRdb kept only the in-frame ones, dropping some. The sample holds under 2.5 million clones, around 93% seen once. The sequencing input was naive CD4+ T cells from PBMCs. The subset was: CD45RA+ positively selected. The source of this sequence is a man younger than 35 in good health. Some clones in this sample may be carry-over from other donors' samples. The chain carries TRBV6-6 and TRBJ1-1, with no clear D. CDR3 nucleotides: TGTGCCAGCAGTTATAGGGTCGGGGACACTGAAGCTTTCTTT. Translation: CASSYRVGDTEAFF.